These 5 T cell receptor beta chains originate from one sample sequenced in a study of radiation and T cells in renal cell carcinoma. Specified treatment: 15 Gy SBRT to primary tumor, nephrectomy 4 weeks later. The assay was immunoSEQ multiplex PCR, and TCRdb's table has in-frame clones only and misses some. The sample has approximately 14,000 clones, around three fifths seen once. This specimen consisted of tumor tissue, obtained from a patient whose treatment included radiotherapy and nephrectomy. The receptors were sampled from a woman between 70 and 85 years old with renal cell carcinoma.

This clone was recorded many times. This chain links TRBV5-8 with TRBJ1-6; possible D gene TRBD1, 6 bases. Germline loops: CDR1 SGHTS, CDR2 YDEGEE. The CDR3 consists of 15 residues. V was clipped by 5 bases and J by 7 bases, with 16 bases between them. DNA for the CDR3: TGTGCCAGCAGACCACCGGGGACACCAAATTCACCCCTCCACTTT. It is translated as CASRPPGTPNSPLHF.

This chain links TRBV7-8 with TRBJ2-6; D unclear. The germline V gene encodes CDR1 SGHVS and CDR2 FQNEAQ. This CDR3 comprises 16 residues. The V end lost 8 bases, the J end lost 0 bases, and 14 bases lay between the germline ends. The CDR3 bases are TGTGCCAGCTTAAAGGGCACCGTCTCTGGGGCCAACGTCCTGACTTTC. Its translation: CASLKGTVSGANVLTF.

The J gene is TRBJ1-4, the V gene TRBV19; D gene uncertain. Germline CDR1 reads LNHDA; CDR2 reads SQIVND (reference sequence). The CDR3 contains 14 residues. Trimming stripped 7 bases from V and 1 base from J, with 10 bases between. CDR3 sequence: CASTTMGTNEKLFF. The CDR3 DNA sequence: TGTGCCAGTACCACCATGGGAACTAATGAAAAACTGTTTTTT.

The chain couples TRBV29-1 to TRBJ2-3, with a weak D call TRBD2 (6 bases). The germline gives CDR1 SQVTM, CDR2 ANQGSEA. V was shortened by 3 bases and J by 4 bases, with 14 bases between the two germline ends. The CDR3 loop spans 14 amino acids. CDR3 DNA sequence: TGCAGCGTTGAGCGCGGGGATGGATCAGATACGCAGTATTTT. Translated, it gives CSVERGDGSDTQYF.

The sample holds a few counts of this clone. The V gene is TRBV5-4, the J gene TRBJ2-7; 8 bases map to TRBD2. This CDR3 has 15 residues. The ends lost 3 bases at V and 7 bases at J; junction bases unmatched: 12. CDR1 SGHNT and CDR2 YYREEE come from the germline V gene (reference sequence). The CDR3 is CASSSTSATFREQYF. CDR3 DNA: TGTGCCAGCAGCTCGACTAGCGCTACCTTTAGGGAGCAGTACTTC. Supplemented by reference TRBV5-4 and TRBJ2-7, the full variable domain reads ETGVTQSPTHLIKTRGQQVTLRCSSQSGHNTVSWYQQALGQGPQFIFQYYREEENGRGNFPPRFSGLQFPNYSSELNVNALELDDSALYLCASSSTSATFREQYFGPGTRLTVT.